This T cell receptor beta chain appears in the sequencing data of a study of T cells in Graves' hyperthyroidism and ophthalmopathy. General study findings and limits: A model of 13 V-J pairs discriminated ophthalmopathy from stable hyperthyroidism.

TCR beta CDR3 sequences were amplified from RNA transcripts. A set of HTBI primers served as the primers for a first-round RT-PCR of the TCR CDR3. MiXCR was run by TCRdb on the multiplex PCR reads, yielding one entry per CDR3 protein. This repertoire shows about 520,000 distinct CDR3 sequences, approximately 25% found once; its top ten account for about 11%. CDR3 length: 13 amino acids. V lost 0 bases and J lost 6, with 11 bases in between. CDR1 and CDR2 (germline): GTSNPN, SVGIG (reference sequence). In this sample, this clonotype turned up many times. Its specificity is not known. The origin of this receptor is a woman aged 30 to 39 with Graves' ophthalmopathy. The gene calls are TRBV30 and TRBJ1-2; D gene ambiguous. The sample comprised blood. The CDR3 reads CAWSVRAVHGYTF. CDR3 nucleotide sequence: TGTGCCTGGAGTGTAAGGGCAGTTCATGGCTACACCTTC.